This is a list of T cell receptor beta chains from one sample in a study of early T cells in non-severe SARS-CoV-2 infection. TCRdb processed the 5' RACE reads anew with MiXCR; each CDR3 protein has one entry. The sample includes around 26,000 distinct CDR3 sequences, 5.1% of them seen just once. The specimen was whole blood. These receptors were obtained from an adult who was a healthcare worker with PCR-confirmed SARS-CoV-2 infection or an uninfected control (not recorded which). CDR3s include the opening cysteine and the closing phenylalanine or tryptophan. The D gene is left open where the match is weak. Only some rows state a clone size, as once, few, many or a class for expanded clones.

CDR3aa	CDR3nt	abundance	d_gene	v_gene	j_gene
CAWSVIRGVTEAFF	TGTGCCTGGAGTGTTATCAGAGGGGTGACTGAAGCTTTCTTT	few	-	TRBV30	TRBJ1-1
CATVGTGEGDTQYF	TGTGCCACCGTAGGGACAGGGGAGGGGGATACGCAGTATTTT	many	TRBD1	TRBV10-3	TRBJ2-3
CASSLDLGGQFF	TGTGCCAGCAGCTTAGACCTAGGGGGGCAGTTCTTC	many	-	TRBV7-2	TRBJ2-1
CASSEAGGSTDTQYF	TGCGCCAGCAGTGAGGCCGGCGGGAGCACAGATACGCAGTATTTT	-	-	TRBV10-2	TRBJ2-3
CATSRGGSAGNTIYF	TGTGCCACCAGCAGAGGCGGCAGCGCTGGAAACACCATATATTTT	-	-	TRBV15	TRBJ1-3
CASSPVPTDTQYF	TGTGCCAGCAGCCCGGTACCCACAGATACGCAGTATTTT	-	-	TRBV7-9	TRBJ2-3
CASRRQGHSGNTIYF	TGTGCCAGCAGGAGACAGGGCCACTCTGGAAACACCATATATTTT	medium-sized	TRBD1	TRBV6-5	TRBJ1-3
CSASAINGYNEQFF	TGCAGTGCTAGCGCCATAAATGGGTACAATGAGCAGTTCTTC	many	-	TRBV20-1	TRBJ2-1
CASSLLGSDYGYTF	TGTGCCAGCAGCCTCTTGGGATCGGACTATGGCTACACCTTC	-	-	TRBV7-9	TRBJ1-2
CSVRGGNTIYF	TGCAGCGTTCGGGGTGGAAACACCATATATTTT	few	-	TRBV29-1	TRBJ1-3
CASRTGDHQETQYF	TGTGCCAGCAGGACAGGGGACCACCAAGAGACCCAGTACTTC	-	-	TRBV21-1	TRBJ2-5
CASSSTDTEAFF	TGTGCCAGCAGCTCCACGGACACTGAAGCTTTCTTT	many	-	TRBV5-5	TRBJ1-1
CASSWDILYEQYF	TGTGCCAGCAGCTGGGACATACTCTACGAGCAGTACTTC	-	-	TRBV7-2	TRBJ2-7
CASSPGTTDRETQYF	TGCGCCAGCAGTCCCGGGACTACGGATCGGGAGACCCAGTACTTC	few	TRBD2	TRBV10-1	TRBJ2-5
CASSEASSQSSYEQYF	TGTGCCAGCAGTGAAGCGTCAAGTCAAAGCTCCTACGAGCAGTACTTC	few	-	TRBV6-1	TRBJ2-7
CASSGTPSYEQYF	TGCGCCAGCAGTGGGACACCGTCCTACGAGCAGTACTTC	many	-	TRBV10-1	TRBJ2-7
CASSLARSPRRAQDTQYF	TGCGCCAGCAGCTTGGCGAGATCCCCCCGCAGGGCGCAAGATACGCAGTATTTT	-	-	TRBV5-1	TRBJ2-3
CASSPGQGEVETQYF	TGTGCCAGCAGTCCAGGACAGGGGGAAGTTGAGACCCAGTACTTC	many	TRBD1	TRBV2	TRBJ2-5
CASSLPANEKLFF	TGTGCCAGCAGCCTCCCCGCCAATGAAAAACTGTTTTTT	-	-	TRBV7-8	TRBJ1-4
CASSRGTPGATDTQYF	TGTGCCAGCAGCCGGGGGACTCCTGGGGCCACAGATACGCAGTATTTT	few	-	TRBV3-1	TRBJ2-3
CASSLSLFYEQYF	TGTGCCAGCAGTTTATCCCTATTCTACGAGCAGTACTTC	many	-	TRBV27	TRBJ2-7
CASSQDRQNSYEQYF	TGCGCCAGCAGCCAAGATCGGCAGAACTCCTACGAGCAGTACTTC	many	-	TRBV4-1	TRBJ2-7
CASKVSLVYGGYTF	TGTGCCAGCAAGGTCTCCCTTGTGTATGGCGGCTACACCTTC	few	-	TRBV6-9	TRBJ1-2
CASSLVAGGAETQYF	TGTGCCAGCAGCTTAGTCGCAGGGGGCGCGGAGACCCAGTACTTC	many	TRBD1	TRBV7-9	TRBJ2-5
CASSRPGQNFRHGYTF	TGTGCCAGCAGTCGTCCGGGACAGAATTTCCGCCATGGCTACACCTTC	many	TRBD1	TRBV6-2/TRBV6-3	TRBJ1-2
CASSFRTSSYEQYF	TGCGCCAGCAGCTTTCGTACGAGCTCCTACGAGCAGTACTTC	-	-	TRBV5-1	TRBJ2-7
CASSRRGSNQPQHF	TGTGCCAGCAGCCGACGGGGTAGCAATCAGCCCCAGCATTTT	many	-	TRBV12-3/TRBV12-4	TRBJ1-5
CASSANGVHEQYF	TGTGCCAGCAGCGCGAATGGGGTTCACGAGCAGTACTTC	-	-	TRBV5-4	TRBJ2-7
CASSRGQQYEQYF	TGTGCCAGTAGCCGTGGACAGCAGTACGAGCAGTACTTC	many	-	TRBV7-6	TRBJ2-7
CASSTRTGKGADTQYF	TGTGCCAGCAGCACGCGGACAGGGAAAGGGGCAGATACGCAGTATTTT	medium-sized	TRBD1	TRBV7-9	TRBJ2-3
CASSETGNIQYF	TGTGCCAGCAGTGAGACAGGAAACATTCAGTACTTC	many	-	TRBV2	TRBJ2-4
CASSLGGDEQFF	TGTGCCAGCAGTTTAGGGGGGGATGAGCAGTTCTTC	many	-	TRBV12-3/TRBV12-4	TRBJ2-1
CASGLTGTYYGYTF	TGTGCTAGTGGTTTGACTGGGACTTACTATGGCTACACCTTC	few	-	TRBV12-5	TRBJ1-2
CASGVETQYF	TGTGCCAGTGGGGTCGAGACCCAGTACTTC	many	-	TRBV27	TRBJ2-5
CASSPIGNQPQHF	TGTGCCAGCAGCCCTATTGGCAATCAGCCCCAGCATTTT	few	-	TRBV12-3/TRBV12-4	TRBJ1-5
CASSSGGGFYNEQFF	TGTGCCAGCAGTTCCGGGGGGGGATTCTACAATGAGCAGTTCTTC	many	TRBD2	TRBV12-3/TRBV12-4	TRBJ2-1
CASLLSGTEINSPLHF	TGTGCCAGCCTCCTTTCCGGGACAGAAATAAATTCACCCCTCCACTTT	many	TRBD1	TRBV2	TRBJ1-6
CAISGHRDREYEQYF	TGTGCCATCAGTGGACACCGGGACAGGGAGTATGAGCAGTACTTC	many	TRBD1	TRBV10-3	TRBJ2-7
CASSPPSSQETQYF	TGTGCCAGCTCACCTCCTTCATCTCAAGAGACCCAGTACTTC	many	-	TRBV18	TRBJ2-5
CASSVRGGRNEQFF	TGTGCCAGCAGTGTGAGGGGGGGCCGAAATGAGCAGTTCTTC	many	-	TRBV2	TRBJ2-1
CASSPFQGASGYTF	TGTGCCAGCAGCCCCTTTCAGGGGGCCAGTGGCTACACCTTC	many	TRBD1	TRBV9	TRBJ1-2
CASSPAGTENTEAFF	TGTGCCAGCAGCCCCGCCGGGACAGAAAACACTGAAGCTTTCTTT	few	TRBD1	TRBV3-1	TRBJ1-1
CASSPRRGEQYF	TGTGCCAGTAGTCCAAGAAGGGGAGAGCAGTACTTC	-	-	TRBV19	TRBJ2-7
CASSRDIHTDTQYF	TGTGCCAGCAGCCGGGACATCCACACAGATACGCAGTATTTT	many	-	TRBV7-2	TRBJ2-3
CASSHSRPTLSTEAFF	TGTGCCAGCAGTCACTCCCGCCCGACCTTAAGTACTGAAGCTTTCTTT	many	-	TRBV27	TRBJ1-1
CASSFGQNTEAFF	TGTGCCAGCAGCTTCGGACAGAACACTGAAGCTTTCTTT	many	-	TRBV9	TRBJ1-1
CASSYSLLAGASNAYEQYF	TGTGCCAGCAGTTACTCGTTACTAGCGGGGGCCTCGAACGCTTACGAGCAGTACTTC	many	TRBD2	TRBV6-2/TRBV6-3	TRBJ2-7
CASSPRTGTDTQYF	TGTGCCAGCAGCCCCAGGACAGGTACAGATACGCAGTATTTT	-	TRBD1	TRBV9	TRBJ2-3
CASSLEDLRTDTQYF	TGTGCCAGCAGCTTAGAGGACCTCCGCACAGATACGCAGTATTTT	-	-	TRBV7-8	TRBJ2-3
CASSEAHLIQQYF	TGTGCCAGCAGCGAGGCCCATCTAATCCAGCAGTACTTC	many	-	TRBV3-1	TRBJ2-7
CASSLPTWGYGNTEAFF	TGTGCCAGCAGCTTGCCAACCTGGGGGTACGGGAACACTGAAGCTTTCTTT	many	-	TRBV5-4	TRBJ1-1
CASPQGGFTGELFF	TGTGCCAGCCCGCAGGGGGGCTTCACCGGGGAGCTGTTTTTT	few	-	TRBV7-2	TRBJ2-2
CASSYSMDGELFF	TGTGCCAGCAGTTACTCGATGGACGGGGAGCTGTTTTTT	many	-	TRBV6-5	TRBJ2-2
CSVAVQRNQPQHF	TGCAGCGTTGCTGTACAGCGAAATCAGCCCCAGCATTTT	many	-	TRBV29-1	TRBJ1-5
CASSNGGTSTDTQYF	TGTGCCAGCAGCAACGGGGGGACCAGCACAGATACGCAGTATTTT	-	TRBD2	TRBV7-2	TRBJ2-3
CASSLALGLKSTGELFF	TGTGCCAGCAGCTTAGCTTTGGGGTTAAAATCCACCGGGGAGCTGTTTTTT	many	-	TRBV7-9	TRBJ2-2
CASSYQGYEQYF	TGTGCCAGCAGTTATCAGGGCTACGAGCAGTACTTC	few	-	TRBV2	TRBJ2-7
CASSWTGGEYQETQYF	TGTGCCAGCAGCTGGACAGGGGGGGAATACCAAGAGACCCAGTACTTC	many	TRBD1	TRBV7-6	TRBJ2-5
CASRGAMNTGELFF	TGTGCCAGCCGGGGGGCAATGAACACCGGGGAGCTGTTTTTT	many	-	TRBV11-2	TRBJ2-2